The sequence of this T cell receptor (beta chain) was determined in a study of shared clonotypes between healthy human individuals. Clones were sequenced by immunoSEQ multiplex PCR, and TCRdb holds only the in-frame ones, with some missing. Among about 2.5 million clones listed, less than 95% were seen once. This clone was found once. Material for sequencing was naive CD4+ T cells from PBMCs. Stated subset: CD45RA+ positively selected. This sequence originates from a man between 18 and 29 years old in good health. Some clones in this sample may be carry-over from other donors' samples.

CDR3 bases: TGTGCCAGCAGCCCCAGGTCGGGCGAGCAGTACTTC. Translated, it gives CASSPRSGEQYF. This chain links TRBV11-3 with TRBJ2-7; D is ambiguous. V was trimmed by 5 bases and J by 6 bases, leaving 11 bases between them. From germline, CDR1 is SGHNT and CDR2 YENEEA. This CDR3 comprises 12 residues.